Below, 27 T cell receptor beta chains from the same sample are listed, as sequenced in a study of OX40 agonist ivuxolimab in advanced cancers. Libraries were prepared by immunoSEQ multiplex PCR; TCRdb keeps only in-frame clonotypes and omits some of them. The profile covers about 30,000 clones, with 84% appearing a single time and 20% to 25% taken by the ten largest. The sample here was CD4+ or CD8+ T cells sorted from blood, taken in a trial of the OX40 agonist ivuxolimab. The receptors derive from an adult with an advanced solid tumor such as melanoma, head and neck, liver or kidney cancer.

This clone was seen once. The gene calls are TRBV28 and TRBJ2-1; D is perhaps TRBD2 (5 bases). Trimming cost V 1 base and J 2 bases, with 9 bases left between them. This CDR3 has 15 residues. Germline CDR1 MDHEN, CDR2 SYDVKM. CDR3 DNA: TGTGCCAGCAGTTTATCTGCGGGTACCTACAATGAGCAGTTCTTC. This gives the protein CASSLSAGTYNEQFF.

This clone was seen a few times. The rearrangement uses TRBV14 and TRBJ1-2, with a possible D match to TRBD1 (6 bases). The V and J ends lost 4 bases and 6 bases respectively, with 15 bases between them. This CDR3 has 14 amino acids. The germline V gene encodes CDR1 SGHDN and CDR2 FVKESK. The CDR3 nucleotides read TGTGCCAGCAGCCCCACAGGGACTCTCCATGGCTACACCTTC. It translates to CASSPTGTLHGYTF.

The chain links TRBV5-1 to TRBJ1-2, with 7 bases lining up with TRBD1. Germline V gives CDR1 SGHRS, CDR2 YFSETQ. The junction had 5 bases not matched to a gene; V was cut back by 0 bases and J by 6 bases. The CDR3 has 14 amino acids. The DNA for the CDR3 is TGCGCCAGCAGCTTGGGACACACAGGGGATGGCTACACCTTC. This sequence encodes CASSLGHTGDGYTF. Complete variable domain (other parts from reference TRBV5-1 and TRBJ1-2): KAGVTQTPRYLIKTRGQQVTLSCSPISGHRSVSWYQQTPGQGLQFLFEYFSETQRNKGNFPGRFSGRQFSNSRSEMNVSTLELGDSALYLCASSLGHTGDGYTFGSGTRLTVV.

The chain couples TRBV2 to TRBJ2-7; the match to TRBD2 covers 9 bases. V lost 6 bases to trimming and J lost 5 bases; unmatched junction nucleotides: 11. CDR1 is SNHLY, CDR2 FYNNEI, per germline. The CDR3 runs 15 residues. The DNA of the CDR3 is TGTGCCAGCAGCCTCACTAGCGGGTTGGCCCACGAGCAGTACTTC. This translates into CASSLTSGLAHEQYF. The complete variable domain, with remaining parts taken from reference TRBV2 and TRBJ2-7, reads EPEVTQTPSHQVTQMGQEVILRCVPISNHLYFYWYRQILGQKVEFLVSFYNNEISEKSEIFDDQFSVERPDGSNFTLKIRSTKLEDSAMYFCASSLTSGLAHEQYFGPGTRLTVT.

The chain combines TRBV29-1 with TRBJ1-1, with D uncertain. This CDR3 contains 11 residues. CDR1 and CDR2 from the germline V gene are SQVTM and ANQGSEA. Trimming left V 2 bases short and J 4 bases short, with 5 bases between. CDR3 sequence reads: CSVELGTEAFF. The CDR3 DNA follows: TGCAGCGTTGAATTGGGCACTGAAGCTTTCTTT.

The chain links TRBV7-3 to TRBJ1-2, with D maybe TRBD1 (5 bases). Germline CDR1 SGHTA, CDR2 FQGTGA. This CDR3 spans 14 amino acids. V was pared by 1 base and J by 6 bases, with 12 bases between. CDR3 nucleotide sequence: TGTGCCAGCAGCTTAAGCCCAGGGTCAAATGGCTACACCTTC. Encoded protein: CASSLSPGSNGYTF.

This clone was seen at least ten times. The V and J genes are TRBV13 and TRBJ2-7, with D unclear. Germline V gene sequence: CDR1 PRHDT, CDR2 FYEKMQ (reference sequence). V was clipped by 7 bases and J by 6 bases, with 13 bases between them. There are 12 residues in the CDR3. DNA for the CDR3: TGTGCCAGCAACCTCGGTAGTGGCGAGCAGTACTTC. The encoded protein is CASNLGSGEQYF.

The genes are TRBV7-9 and TRBJ2-7, with D possibly called TRBD1 or TRBD2 (5 bases each). The CDR3 length is 14 residues. Germline loops: CDR1 SEHNR, CDR2 FQNEAQ (reference sequence). The V end was cut by 5 bases, the J end by 2 bases, with 13 bases between. The CDR3 DNA is TGTGCCAGCAGCAATCTGACAGCGGCCTACGAGCAGTACTTC. It encodes CASSNLTAAYEQYF.

The rearrangement joins TRBV5-6 to TRBJ1-1; 10 bases agree with TRBD1. The ends lost 2 bases at V and 4 bases at J; junction bases unmatched: 2. Germline V gene data show CDR1 as SGHDT and CDR2 as YYEEEE. There are 14 residues in the CDR3. CDR3 protein: CASSFGTGVTEAFF. In DNA form, the CDR3 reads TGTGCCAGCAGCTTCGGGACAGGGGTCACTGAAGCTTTCTTT.

This rearrangement joins TRBV4-1 to TRBJ1-4, with D tentatively TRBD1 (5 bases). The CDR3 is 13 amino acids. The V end lost 5 bases, the J end lost 7 bases, and 11 bases lay between the germline ends. The germline CDR1 and CDR2 sequences are MGHRA and YSYEKL. The CDR3 reads CASSSRGGEKLFF. CDR3 coding DNA: TGCGCCAGCAGCTCTCGCGGGGGTGAAAAACTGTTTTTT.

The J gene is TRBJ2-1, the V gene TRBV11-3; D is possibly TRBD2 (6 bases). The CDR3 totals 16 residues. Trimming left V 4 bases short and J 4 bases short, with 17 bases between. In germline, CDR1 is SGHNT, CDR2 YENEEA. The CDR3 sequence: CASSSRPEAGYNEQFF. CDR3 nucleotide sequence: TGTGCCAGCAGCTCCCGACCGGAGGCGGGGTACAATGAGCAGTTCTTC.

This clone was counted only a few times. This chain links TRBV7-3 with TRBJ1-5; D might be TRBD1 (6 bases). The germline V gene encodes CDR1 SGHTA and CDR2 FQGTGA. Between the trimmed V and J ends, which lost 3 bases and 6 bases, there was a span of 15 bases. The CDR3 consists of 15 residues. CDR3 bases: TGTGCCAGCAGCTTGGTAAACAGGGAAAGTCAGCCCCAGCATTTT. Protein sequence: CASSLVNRESQPQHF.

This chain joins TRBV10-1 and TRBJ2-5, with 14 bases aligning to TRBD2. This CDR3 has 18 amino acids. Germline V gene lookup returns CDR1 WNHNN and CDR2 SYGVQD (reference sequence). The V gene end was trimmed by 6 bases and the J gene end by 5 bases; junction bases not matched to a gene: 14. CDR3 sequence reads: CASRGGQGTSGRGETQYF. CDR3 DNA: TGCGCCAGCAGGGGGGGACAGGGGACTAGCGGGAGAGGGGAGACCCAGTACTTC.

The V call is TRBV2, the J call TRBJ1-1; D unresolved. V gave up 7 bases and J gave up 1 base, with 13 bases separating them. The CDR3 loop spans 14 amino acids. Germline values: CDR1 SNHLY, CDR2 FYNNEI. The CDR3 spells CASTGFDGNTEAFF. CDR3 nucleotide sequence: TGTGCCAGCACCGGATTCGACGGGAACACTGAAGCTTTCTTT.

The table lists this clone with a count of one. The gene calls are TRBV29-1 and TRBJ1-4, with TRBD1 matching over 8 bases. This CDR3 has 12 amino acids. V trimming: 4 bases; J trimming: 12 bases; junction bases outside the gene matches: 7. The germline V gene has CDR1 SQVTM and CDR2 ANQGSEA. In nucleotides, the CDR3 is TGCAGCGTTGTCCTTACACAGGGGGAACTGTTTTTT. Amino acid sequence: CSVVLTQGELFF.

V and J are TRBV4-1 and TRBJ1-1; 7 bases fit TRBD1. The CDR3 is 15 residues long. V lost 4 bases, J lost 1 base, and 6 bases stayed unmatched. Germline values: CDR1 MGHRA, CDR2 YSYEKL. CDR3 in amino acids: CASSRRQGGNTEAFF. The CDR3 coding sequence is TGCGCCAGCAGCCGCCGACAGGGTGGGAACACTGAAGCTTTCTTT.

The gene calls are TRBV28 and TRBJ2-7; 14 bases agree with TRBD2. The ends lost 3 bases at V and 8 bases at J; junction bases unmatched: 15. The CDR3 has 18 amino acids. Per germline, CDR1 MDHEN and CDR2 SYDVKM. CDR3: CASSFETSGRDLSLKQYF. The CDR3 nucleotides read TGTGCCAGCAGTTTTGAGACTAGCGGGAGGGACCTTTCTTTAAAGCAGTACTTC.

This chain connects TRBV5-1 to TRBJ2-2; D is undetermined. CDR1 is SGHRS and CDR2 is YFSETQ in the germline V gene. This CDR3 region has 14 residues. V lost 6 bases and J lost 1, with 10 bases in between. The DNA of the CDR3 is TGCGCCAGCACAATTCGAGGGAACACCGGGGAGCTGTTTTTT. As protein: CASTIRGNTGELFF.

The chain combines TRBV29-1 with TRBJ2-7; 8 positions agree with TRBD2. After removal of 6 bases from V and 9 bases from J, the junction contained 4 bases not matched to a gene. The CDR3 is 10 residues long. CDR1 is SQVTM and CDR2 is ANQGSEA in the germline V gene. The CDR3 bases are TGCAGCGTCGACGCGGGGGGGCAGTACTTC. Its protein is CSVDAGGQYF.

The chain is built from TRBV15 and TRBJ2-5; 12 bases align to TRBD1. Germline values: CDR1 LNHNV, CDR2 YYDKDF (reference sequence). Losses at the gene ends were 5 bases for V and 5 bases for J; bases not matched to a gene: 6. This CDR3 has 15 residues. The CDR3 sequence: CATSWDRGPSETQYF. The CDR3, as DNA: TGTGCCACCAGCTGGGACAGGGGGCCATCGGAGACCCAGTACTTC.

The chain uses TRBV4-1 and TRBJ2-7; 7 bases are shared with TRBD2. Trimming removed 3 bases from V and 0 bases from J; junction bases left unmatched: 8. From germline, CDR1 is MGHRA and CDR2 YSYEKL. The length of the CDR3 is 16 residues. The CDR3 region is CASSHLWGRVSYEQYF. The CDR3 DNA is TGCGCCAGCAGCCACCTCTGGGGGAGGGTCTCCTACGAGCAGTACTTC.

The chain has TRBV5-6 and TRBJ1-1; D possibly corresponds to TRBD1 (5 bases). The CDR3 runs to 12 residues. The V end was cut by 4 bases, the J end by 4 bases, with 8 bases between. CDR1 and CDR2 (germline): SGHDT, YYEEEE. The CDR3 nucleotides are TGTGCCAGCAGCCTAGGGGCCACTGAAGCTTTCTTT. This encodes CASSLGATEAFF.

A single count supports this clone. The chain links TRBV11-1 to TRBJ2-7; 11 bases agree with TRBD1. The germline V gene has CDR1 SGHAT and CDR2 FQDESV (reference sequence). Trimming at V came to 0 bases and at J to 7 bases, leaving 11 bases not matched to a gene. The CDR3 totals 17 residues. CDR3 nucleotide sequence: TGTGCCAGCAGCTTAGCACGGGACAGGGGGTTTTTGGATGAGCAGTACTTC. It codes for CASSLARDRGFLDEQYF.

This clone was detected only once. The chain employs TRBV28 and TRBJ2-5; the match to TRBD2 covers 8 bases. CDR1 is MDHEN and CDR2 is SYDVKM in the germline V gene. V gave up 5 bases and J gave up 5 bases; unmatched junction bases: 10. The CDR3 runs 15 residues. The CDR3 DNA sequence: TGTGCCAGCAGTCCGGCCTCATCGGGGGGGGAGACCCAGTACTTC. Translated: CASSPASSGGETQYF.

The chain joins TRBV6-1 to TRBJ2-5; 8 positions agree with TRBD1. Germline-derived CDR1 and CDR2 are MNHNS and SASEGT. V was clipped by 4 bases and J by 2 bases; unmatched bases: 6. The CDR3 spans 15 residues. Here the CDR3 DNA reads TGTGCCAGCAGTGGGACAGGGAGAGTTCAAGAGACCCAGTACTTC. Protein sequence: CASSGTGRVQETQYF.

The genes are TRBV6-6 and TRBJ2-5; 12 nucleotides line up with TRBD2. V gave up 2 bases and J gave up 5 bases; unmatched junction bases: 3. CDR1 is MNHNY, CDR2 SVGAGI, per germline (reference sequence). The CDR3 spans 15 residues. The CDR3 reads CASSYRLAGDETQYF. The CDR3 DNA reads as TGTGCCAGCAGTTACAGACTAGCGGGAGATGAGACCCAGTACTTC.

The chain couples TRBV2 to TRBJ1-5; the D gene is possibly TRBD1 (5 bases). With 1 base removed from V and 7 bases from J, the gap between germline ends came to 14 bases. Germline V gene sequence: CDR1 SNHLY, CDR2 FYNNEI. The CDR3 runs 15 residues. Written as DNA, the CDR3 is TGTGCCAGCAGTGAAGGGCAGGGACTTAAACAGCCCCAGCATTTT. Residues: CASSEGQGLKQPQHF.